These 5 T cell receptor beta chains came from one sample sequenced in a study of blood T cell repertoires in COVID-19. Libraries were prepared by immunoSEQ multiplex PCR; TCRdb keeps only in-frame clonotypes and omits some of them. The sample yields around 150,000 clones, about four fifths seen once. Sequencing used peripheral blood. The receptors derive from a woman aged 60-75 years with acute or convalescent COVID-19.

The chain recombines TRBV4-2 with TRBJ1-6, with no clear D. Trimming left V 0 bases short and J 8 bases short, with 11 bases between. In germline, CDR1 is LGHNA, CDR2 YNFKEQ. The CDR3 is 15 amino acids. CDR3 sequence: CASSQDVRRDSPLHF. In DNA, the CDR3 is TGTGCCAGCAGCCAAGATGTGCGGAGAGATTCACCCCTCCACTTT.

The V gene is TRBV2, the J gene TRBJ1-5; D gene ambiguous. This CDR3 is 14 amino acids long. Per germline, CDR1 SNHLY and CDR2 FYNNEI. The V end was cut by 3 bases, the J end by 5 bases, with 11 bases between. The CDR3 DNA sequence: TGTGCCAGCAGTGATCTTCTTAATTATCAGCCCCAGCATTTT. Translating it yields CASSDLLNYQPQHF.

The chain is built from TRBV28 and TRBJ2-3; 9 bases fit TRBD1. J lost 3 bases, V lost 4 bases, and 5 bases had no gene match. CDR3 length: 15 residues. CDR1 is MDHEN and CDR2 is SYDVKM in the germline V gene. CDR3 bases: TGTGCCAGCAGTTCCCGGACAGGGGTGACAGATACGCAGTATTTT. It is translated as CASSSRTGVTDTQYF.

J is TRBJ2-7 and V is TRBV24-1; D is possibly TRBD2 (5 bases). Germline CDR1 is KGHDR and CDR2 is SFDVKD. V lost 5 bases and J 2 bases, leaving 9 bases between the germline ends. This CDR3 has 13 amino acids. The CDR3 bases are TGTGCCACCAGTGTAGAGGGAGCCTACGAGCAGTACTTC. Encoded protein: CATSVEGAYEQYF.

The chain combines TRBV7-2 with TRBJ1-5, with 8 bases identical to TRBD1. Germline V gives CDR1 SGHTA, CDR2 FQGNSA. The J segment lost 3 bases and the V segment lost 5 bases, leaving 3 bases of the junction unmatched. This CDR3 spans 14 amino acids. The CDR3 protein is CASSPGGNNQPQHF. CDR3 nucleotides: TGTGCCAGCAGCCCAGGGGGCAACAATCAGCCCCAGCATTTT.